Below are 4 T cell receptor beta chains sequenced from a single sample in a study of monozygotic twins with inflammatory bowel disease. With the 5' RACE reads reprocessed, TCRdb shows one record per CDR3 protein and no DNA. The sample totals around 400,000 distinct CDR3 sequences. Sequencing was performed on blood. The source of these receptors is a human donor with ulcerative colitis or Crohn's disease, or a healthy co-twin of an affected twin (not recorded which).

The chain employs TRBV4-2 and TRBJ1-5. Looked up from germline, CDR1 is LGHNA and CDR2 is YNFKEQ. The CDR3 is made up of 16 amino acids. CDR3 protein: CASSQVEGGGNQPQHF.

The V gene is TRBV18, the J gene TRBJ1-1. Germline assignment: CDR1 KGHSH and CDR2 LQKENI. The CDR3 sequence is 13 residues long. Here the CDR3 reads CASSPDMSTEAFF.

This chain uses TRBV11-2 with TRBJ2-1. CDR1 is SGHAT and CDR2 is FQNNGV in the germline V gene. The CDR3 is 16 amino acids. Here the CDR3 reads CASSHLSRFLGNEQFF.

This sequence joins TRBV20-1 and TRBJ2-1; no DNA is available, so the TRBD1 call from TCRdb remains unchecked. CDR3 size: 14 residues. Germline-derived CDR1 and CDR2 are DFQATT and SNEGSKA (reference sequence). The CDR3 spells CSARGNVQGNEQFF.